The next 22 T cell receptor beta chains were all read from a single sample in a study of shared clonotypes between healthy human individuals. Here immunoSEQ multiplex PCR was the method, and the copy in TCRdb shows in-frame clones only, minus some. This table holds roughly 2.5 million clones, around 94% found once. Sequencing was done on a sample of naive CD4+ T cells sorted from blood. Subset here: CD45RA+ positively selected. Source of these receptors: a man younger than 35 in good health.

This chain links TRBV20-1 with TRBJ2-1; either TRBD1 or TRBD2 may supply D (5 bases each). Per germline, CDR1 DFQATT and CDR2 SNEGSKA (reference sequence). The germline V and J ends were trimmed by 5 bases and 15 bases, with 17 bases remaining between them. CDR3 length: 11 amino acids. In DNA, the CDR3 is TGCAGTGCTTCCGGGACCCATGGCCCGTTCTTC. Translation: CSASGTHGPFF.

The chain uses TRBV6-5 and TRBJ1-1; D might be TRBD1 (6 bases). V was pared by 10 bases and J by 1 base, with 16 bases between. In germline, CDR1 is MNHEY, CDR2 SVGAGI. This CDR3 comprises 14 residues. CDR3 nucleotides: TGTGCCATCACCCTACAGGGACCGAACACTGAAGCTTTCTTT. This gives the protein CAITLQGPNTEAFF.

This rearrangement joins TRBV15 to TRBJ1-2, with D maybe TRBD1 (5 bases). V lost 0 bases to trimming and J lost 1 base, with 21 bases between them. CDR1 LNHNV and CDR2 YYDKDF come from the germline V gene (reference sequence). The CDR3 extends over 19 amino acids. The CDR3 sequence is CATSRDLTPTGGGNYGYTF. In DNA form, the CDR3 reads TGTGCCACCAGCAGAGATCTGACTCCTACCGGGGGAGGTAACTATGGCTACACCTTC.

The V gene is TRBV5-1, the J gene TRBJ1-1; the D gene is possibly TRBD1 (5 bases). CDR1 and CDR2 (germline): SGHRS, YFSETQ. The length of the CDR3 is 14 residues. Trimming took 3 bases from V and 0 from J, leaving 9 bases between them. In DNA, the CDR3 is TGCGCCAGCAGCTGGGGCAGTTTGAACACTGAAGCTTTCTTT. The encoded protein is CASSWGSLNTEAFF.

The chain uses TRBV18 and TRBJ2-2; 7 bases line up with TRBD1. Trimming at V came to 2 bases and at J to 4 bases, leaving 10 bases not matched to a gene. From germline, CDR1 is KGHSH and CDR2 LQKENI. The CDR3 covers 17 residues. CDR3 DNA sequence: TGTGCCAGCTCACCAGTCCTCCCGTCAGGGGGCACCGGGGAGCTGTTTTTT. Its translation is CASSPVLPSGGTGELFF.

This chain joins TRBV18 and TRBJ1-2; no clear D gene. This CDR3 has 15 amino acids. Trimming cost V 3 bases and J 6 bases, with 17 bases left between them. The germline CDR1 and CDR2 sequences are KGHSH and LQKENI. The CDR3 reads CASSPTPHPPDGYTF. CDR3 nucleotides: TGTGCCAGCTCACCTACCCCACACCCTCCGGATGGCTACACCTTC.

The CDR3 loop is CASSLLTGNNEQYF. CDR3 nucleotides: TGTGCCAGCAGCCTCCTGACAGGGAACAACGAGCAGTACTTC. The chain couples TRBV27 to TRBJ2-7; 7 nucleotides align to TRBD1. The germline gives CDR1 MNHEY, CDR2 SMNVEV (reference sequence). The CDR3 has 14 residues. V shed 6 bases and J 5 bases; nucleotides not matched to a gene: 10.

The J gene is TRBJ2-3, the V gene TRBV5-1; TRBD1 aligns across 10 bases. The CDR3 consists of 16 residues. J gave up 3 bases and V 3 bases, and 7 bases lay outside the gene matches. Germline lookup yields CDR1 SGHRS and CDR2 YFSETQ. CDR3 sequence: CASSSTGGAGTDTQYF. CDR3 sequence (DNA): TGCGCCAGCAGCTCGACAGGGGGCGCCGGGACAGATACGCAGTATTTT. The entire variable domain, with the rest obtained from reference TRBV5-1 and TRBJ2-3, is as follows: KAGVTQTPRYLIKTRGQQVTLSCSPISGHRSVSWYQQTPGQGLQFLFEYFSETQRNKGNFPGRFSGRQFSNSRSEMNVSTLELGDSALYLCASSSTGGAGTDTQYFGPGTRLTVL.

Concerning this clone itself: The same CDR3 can be traced to other DNA sequences in this sample. The CDR3 spells CASSPPAGNYEQYF. CDR3 DNA sequence: TGTGCCAGCTCACCCCCGGCAGGCAACTACGAGCAGTACTTC. The V gene is TRBV18, the J gene TRBJ2-7; unclear D gene. Germline V gene lookup returns CDR1 KGHSH and CDR2 LQKENI. This CDR3 has 14 residues. V gave up 3 bases and J gave up 3 bases, with 12 bases separating them.

The rearrangement uses TRBV7-6 and TRBJ2-2; D remains unclear. The CDR3 is 15 amino acids. Germline V gene data show CDR1 as SGHVS and CDR2 as FNYEAQ. The V and J ends lost 4 bases and 0 bases respectively, with 9 bases between them. The CDR3 region has the DNA TGTGCCAGCAGCTCCCCTGAAACGAACACCGGGGAGCTGTTTTTT. Its translation is CASSSPETNTGELFF.

V usage is TRBV29-1 and J usage is TRBJ1-1, with D unresolved. Germline CDR1 and CDR2: SQVTM and ANQGSEA. V shed 3 bases and J shed 5 bases, with 16 bases lying between them. The CDR3 extends over 14 amino acids. DNA for the CDR3: TGCAGCGTTGAGGGTCAGTACCAAGTTACTGAAGCTTTCTTT. Translated: CSVEGQYQVTEAFF.

The chain employs TRBV7-9 and TRBJ1-4; D perhaps matches TRBD1 (5 bases). There are 15 residues in the CDR3. Germline loops: CDR1 SEHNR, CDR2 FQNEAQ (reference sequence). V was cut by 1 base and J by 4 bases, with 10 bases left in between. The CDR3 reads CASSLVTGSNEKLFF. In DNA, the CDR3 is TGTGCCAGCAGCTTAGTCACAGGCAGTAATGAAAAACTGTTTTTT.

CDR3 region: CSVLLYGTGASNEKLFF. Written as DNA, the CDR3 is TGCAGCGTTCTCCTCTACGGGACAGGGGCTTCTAATGAAAAACTGTTTTTT. V and J are TRBV29-1 and TRBJ1-4, with 10 bases identical to TRBD1. Germline V gene data show CDR1 as SQVTM and CDR2 as ANQGSEA. The V segment lost 5 bases and the J segment 3 bases; nucleotides outside the gene matches: 12. CDR3 size: 17 residues.

The chain links TRBV27 to TRBJ2-5; D not resolved. The tail of the sequence fits TRBJ2-7 better, so the J call may be wrong. Germline loops: CDR1 MNHEY, CDR2 SMNVEV (reference sequence). This CDR3 is 14 amino acids long. CDR3 nucleotides: TGTGCCAGCAGTTCCTTGGGCAGCTCCTACGAGCAGTACTTC. The encoded protein is CASSSLGSSYEQYF.

This chain links TRBV18 with TRBJ1-1, with D hard to call. Germline CDR1 and CDR2: KGHSH and LQKENI. This CDR3 is built from 13 residues. V lost 6 bases and J 1 base, leaving 9 bases between the germline ends. Here the CDR3 DNA reads TGTGCCAGCTCGTCCCTACAGAACACTGAAGCTTTCTTT. It is translated as CASSSLQNTEAFF.

The chain carries TRBV23-1 and TRBJ1-5, with D possibly TRBD1 on 6 matching bases. TRBV23-1 counts as an open reading frame of uncertain function. The CDR3 is 17 amino acids. Trimming stripped 0 bases from V and 5 bases from J, with 17 bases between. The DNA for the CDR3 is TGCGCCAGCAGTCAATCTGAGAGGGCAGGGGCGGATCAGCCCCAGCATTTT. This sequence encodes CASSQSERAGADQPQHF.

The chain carries TRBV18 and TRBJ2-7, with TRBD1 as a possible D gene (5 bases). Germline CDR1 KGHSH, CDR2 LQKENI. The V gene lost 5 bases and the J gene lost 4 bases, with 9 bases spanning the gap. The CDR3 has 12 amino acids. Written as DNA, the CDR3 is TGTGCCAGCTCAATCGACAGTTACGAGCAGTACTTC. Protein sequence: CASSIDSYEQYF.

Turning to this clone: This specimen includes other DNA sequences encoding the same CDR3. The chain links TRBV30 to TRBJ2-3, with D perhaps TRBD2 (5 bases). Trimming took 0 bases from V and 1 from J, leaving 8 bases between them. The CDR3 is 14 amino acids. Germline V gene data show CDR1 as GTSNPN and CDR2 as SVGIG (reference sequence). DNA for the CDR3: TGTGCCTGGAGTGTAGGACTTGGCACAGATACGCAGTATTTT. As protein: CAWSVGLGTDTQYF.

The chain has TRBV19 and TRBJ2-2; a possible D gene is TRBD1 (7 bases). With 5 bases removed from V and 6 bases from J, the gap between germline ends came to 16 bases. The CDR3 covers 15 residues. CDR1 is LNHDA and CDR2 is SQIVND in the germline V gene (reference sequence). CDR3 nucleotide sequence: TGTGCCAGTAGTGCAGGGGGGAGTTTGTCCGGGGAGCTGTTTTTT. Its translation: CASSAGGSLSGELFF.

Of note for this clone: Sequence at one end of the junction differs from germline and may be a read error. This rearrangement joins TRBV23-1 to TRBJ1-4, with a weak D call TRBD1 (5 bases). TRBV23-1 is treated as an ORF (open reading frame) with a function not yet certain. This CDR3 spans 10 amino acids. The CDR3 region is CASSQEGTSF. The DNA of the CDR3 is TGCGCCAGCAGTCAAGAGGGGACCTCTTTT.

This rearrangement joins TRBV2 to TRBJ2-1; TRBD2 agrees at 9 bases. V was pared by 8 bases and J by 8 bases, with 7 bases of the junction left unmatched. Per the germline V gene, CDR1 is SNHLY and CDR2 is FYNNEI. The CDR3 spans 13 residues. CDR3 in DNA: TGTGCCAGCGCCGGGACTAGCCGATATGAGCAGTTCTTC. Amino acids: CASAGTSRYEQFF.

Only one count was recorded for this clone. The V call is TRBV7-9, the J call TRBJ2-5; perhaps TRBD2 as D (5 bases). Germline values: CDR1 SEHNR, CDR2 FQNEAQ (reference sequence). The germline V and J ends were trimmed by 0 bases and 2 bases, with 10 bases remaining between them. The CDR3 consists of 15 residues. The CDR3 region is CASSLAVGEQETQYF. DNA for the CDR3: TGTGCCAGCAGCTTAGCGGTCGGGGAGCAAGAGACCCAGTACTTC.